The subject of this entry is one TCR beta chain. Its cognate antigen is unknown. The CDR3 totals 15 residues. Germline V gives CDR1 GTSNPN, CDR2 SVGIG (reference sequence). Trimming removed 2 bases from V and 1 base from J, with 13 bases in between. This specimen belongs to a study of T-cell memory formation after mild COVID-19. Across the whole study: Among the donors, TCR clusters were largely specific to each donor.

TCRdb re-called the 5' RACE reads with MiXCR, one entry per CDR3 protein. The data show about 290,000 distinct CDR3 sequences, with roughly 18% seen just once and under 25% held by the top ten. General study findings and limits: Among clones contracting day 15 to 85, CD4/CD8 was balanced, whereas later expanders leaned CD4+.

The V gene is TRBV30, the J gene TRBJ2-3; tentative D call: TRBD1 (6 bases). Specimen: PBMCs or a T cell subset sorted from them (not recorded which). This receptor was identified in a young man who had mild COVID-19 (a few samples of this study predate the infection). Cell type and time point are not known. The CDR3 DNA is TGTGCCTGGAGTACAAACAGGGATGGCACAGATACGCAGTATTTT. This sequence encodes CAWSTNRDGTDTQYF.